This T cell receptor (beta chain) was sequenced in a study of blood T cell repertoires in COVID-19. Overall study context: Acute and convalescent COVID-19 specimens originated in the United States, Italy and Spain.

Residents of 20 to 25 US areas, aged roughly 18 to 95 years, made up the participants. Participant-reported clinical history was the basis for cohort assignment. TCRdb keeps only in-frame clones here, not all; method: immunoSEQ multiplex PCR. The sample yields roughly 280,000 clones, nearly 90% seen once. The germline V and J ends were trimmed by 3 bases and 2 bases, with 10 bases remaining between them. The V gene's germline CDR1 is WSHSY and CDR2 SAAADI. The CDR3 sequence is 14 residues long. The chain links TRBV10-2 to TRBJ1-1; D remains ambiguous. The TCR comes from an older woman who had recovered from COVID-19. The sequenced material came from PBMCs or T cells enriched from blood (not recorded which). This chain's CDR3 is CASSDPRRNTEAFF. For the CDR3, the DNA is TGCGCCAGCAGTGACCCCCGCAGAAACACTGAAGCTTTCTTT.